A selection of T cell receptor beta chains follows, all from one sample in a study of blood T cells in healthy people across ages. Each CDR3 protein gets one entry after TCRdb re-called the 5' RACE reads with MiXCR. This table has around 1,100,000 distinct CDR3 sequences, around two fifths appearing once. Material for sequencing was blood. The receptors stem from a man aged 18 to 30 in good health. The CDR3 runs from the conserved cysteine through the conserved F or W. Each record gives: V gene, J gene, D gene, clone size, CDR3 protein, CDR3 DNA. The D gene is left open where the match is weak. Clone size is stated in some rows and not others, as once, few, many or a class when expanded.

v_gene: TRBV6-2/TRBV6-3; j_gene: TRBJ1-6; d_gene: NA; abundance: few; CDR3aa: CATRSNSPLHF; CDR3nt: TGTGCCACCCGGTCGAATTCACCCCTCCACTTT
v_gene: TRBV6-4; j_gene: TRBJ1-1; d_gene: NA; abundance: NA; CDR3aa: CASRHDRHTEAFF; CDR3nt: TGTGCCAGCCGACACGACAGGCACACTGAAGCTTTCTTT
v_gene: TRBV7-2; j_gene: TRBJ2-7; d_gene: NA; abundance: few; CDR3aa: CASSLGDTPSAYEQYF; CDR3nt: TGTGCCAGCAGCTTAGGAGACACTCCAAGCGCCTACGAGCAGTACTTC
v_gene: TRBV10-3; j_gene: TRBJ2-5; d_gene: NA; abundance: once; CDR3aa: CAIRESTADQETQYF; CDR3nt: TGTGCCATCAGGGAGTCTACAGCCGACCAAGAGACCCAGTACTTC
v_gene: TRBV27; j_gene: TRBJ2-1; d_gene: TRBD2; abundance: few; CDR3aa: CASSLQTSGGEQFF; CDR3nt: TGTGCCAGCAGTTTACAGACTAGCGGGGGTGAGCAGTTCTTC
v_gene: TRBV29-1; j_gene: TRBJ1-2; d_gene: NA; abundance: many; CDR3aa: CSVETDGYTF; CDR3nt: TGCAGCGTTGAGACAGATGGCTACACCTTC
v_gene: TRBV9; j_gene: TRBJ2-5; d_gene: NA; abundance: NA; CDR3aa: CASSVTPDRETQYF; CDR3nt: TGTGCCAGCAGCGTCACTCCCGATAGGGAGACCCAGTACTTC
v_gene: TRBV29-1; j_gene: TRBJ2-3; d_gene: TRBD2; abundance: few; CDR3aa: CSVVIAGGPTDTQYF; CDR3nt: TGCAGCGTTGTGATAGCGGGGGGGCCCACAGATACGCAGTATTTT
v_gene: TRBV7-2; j_gene: TRBJ1-2; d_gene: TRBD1; abundance: NA; CDR3aa: CASSSGTGSYGYTF; CDR3nt: TGTGCCAGCAGTTCGGGGACAGGATCATATGGCTACACCTTC
v_gene: TRBV6-2/TRBV6-3; j_gene: TRBJ2-1; d_gene: NA; abundance: many; CDR3aa: CATKEPDNEQFF; CDR3nt: TGTGCCACCAAAGAACCGGACAATGAGCAGTTCTTC
v_gene: TRBV5-1; j_gene: TRBJ1-1; d_gene: NA; abundance: NA; CDR3aa: CASSPGGGGTEAFF; CDR3nt: TGCGCCAGCAGCCCGGGTGGTGGGGGGACTGAAGCTTTCTTT
v_gene: TRBV6-2/TRBV6-3; j_gene: TRBJ2-7; d_gene: NA; abundance: NA; CDR3aa: CANSYSGQIYEQYF; CDR3nt: TGTGCCAACAGTTACAGCGGACAGATCTACGAGCAGTACTTC
v_gene: TRBV12-3/TRBV12-4; j_gene: TRBJ2-5; d_gene: TRBD2; abundance: NA; CDR3aa: CASSLSRAGGFFSETQYF; CDR3nt: TGTGCCAGCAGTTTATCGAGAGCGGGGGGGTTTTTCTCTGAGACCCAGTACTTC
v_gene: TRBV7-3; j_gene: TRBJ2-7; d_gene: NA; abundance: NA; CDR3aa: CASSLRRQDLIRGAGYEQYF; CDR3nt: TGTGCCAGCAGCTTGAGGAGGCAGGACCTCATTAGAGGGGCGGGCTACGAGCAGTACTTC
v_gene: TRBV7-9; j_gene: TRBJ1-4; d_gene: NA; abundance: NA; CDR3aa: CASRTNYRDTSTTTNEKLFF; CDR3nt: TGTGCCAGCAGGACGAATTACCGGGACACAAGTACAACAACTAATGAAAAACTGTTTTTT
v_gene: TRBV3-1; j_gene: TRBJ2-4; d_gene: NA; abundance: few; CDR3aa: CASSQGDQNIQYF; CDR3nt: TGTGCCAGCAGCCAAGGGGACCAAAACATTCAGTACTTC
v_gene: TRBV20-1; j_gene: TRBJ1-2; d_gene: NA; abundance: NA; CDR3aa: CSARDMGQAYGYTF; CDR3nt: TGCAGTGCTAGAGATATGGGGCAGGCCTATGGCTACACCTTC
v_gene: TRBV6-1; j_gene: TRBJ2-1; d_gene: TRBD1; abundance: few; CDR3aa: CASSELDREYYNEQFF; CDR3nt: TGTGCCAGCAGTGAACTGGACAGGGAGTACTACAATGAGCAGTTCTTC
v_gene: TRBV27; j_gene: TRBJ1-5; d_gene: NA; abundance: NA; CDR3aa: CASSITGVLGNQPQHF; CDR3nt: TGTGCCAGCAGCATTACCGGGGTATTGGGCAATCAGCCCCAGCATTTT
v_gene: TRBV10-3; j_gene: TRBJ1-5; d_gene: TRBD1; abundance: few; CDR3aa: CAISGQGPGQPQHF; CDR3nt: TGTGCCATCAGCGGACAGGGGCCAGGGCAGCCCCAGCATTTT
v_gene: TRBV7-9; j_gene: TRBJ2-5; d_gene: TRBD2; abundance: NA; CDR3aa: CASSRTSGKETQYF; CDR3nt: TGTGCCAGCAGCCGTACTAGCGGGAAAGAGACCCAGTACTTC
v_gene: TRBV9; j_gene: TRBJ1-2; d_gene: NA; abundance: NA; CDR3aa: CASSAQFSDNYGYTF; CDR3nt: TGTGCCAGCAGCGCCCAGTTTTCGGATAACTATGGCTACACCTTC
v_gene: TRBV2; j_gene: TRBJ2-2; d_gene: NA; abundance: NA; CDR3aa: CASSEEGGNTGELFF; CDR3nt: TGTGCCAGCAGTGAAGAGGGGGGGAACACCGGGGAGCTGTTTTTT
v_gene: TRBV3-1; j_gene: TRBJ2-7; d_gene: TRBD2; abundance: NA; CDR3aa: CASSQLRLNGGNEQYF; CDR3nt: TGTGCCAGCAGCCAATTACGTCTGAACGGGGGGAATGAGCAGTACTTC
v_gene: TRBV20-1; j_gene: TRBJ1-4; d_gene: NA; abundance: NA; CDR3aa: CSAALGGGGEKLFF; CDR3nt: TGCAGTGCTGCCCTGGGGGGTGGAGGCGAAAAACTGTTTTTT
v_gene: TRBV6-2/TRBV6-3; j_gene: TRBJ2-2; d_gene: NA; abundance: NA; CDR3aa: CASTKAAGPMNTGELFF; CDR3nt: TGTGCCAGCACCAAAGCGGCGGGGCCCATGAACACCGGGGAGCTGTTTTTT
v_gene: TRBV11-2; j_gene: TRBJ1-1; d_gene: NA; abundance: once; CDR3aa: CASSFDPAGNTEAFF; CDR3nt: TGTGCCAGCAGCTTTGATCCGGCGGGGAACACTGAAGCTTTCTTT
v_gene: TRBV4-1; j_gene: TRBJ2-1; d_gene: TRBD1; abundance: few; CDR3aa: CASSQDRDREYNEQFF; CDR3nt: TGCGCCAGCAGCCAAGACCGGGACAGGGAATACAATGAGCAGTTCTTC
v_gene: TRBV27; j_gene: TRBJ2-1; d_gene: TRBD1; abundance: few; CDR3aa: CASIPDRGQHEQFF; CDR3nt: TGTGCCAGCATCCCGGACAGGGGGCAACATGAGCAGTTCTTC
v_gene: TRBV12-3/TRBV12-4; j_gene: TRBJ1-2; d_gene: TRBD1; abundance: few; CDR3aa: CASSPLGQDDYGYTF; CDR3nt: TGTGCCAGCAGTCCTCTGGGACAGGACGACTATGGCTACACCTTC
v_gene: TRBV6-5; j_gene: TRBJ2-1; d_gene: NA; abundance: few; CDR3aa: CASSYYGDDNEQFF; CDR3nt: TGTGCCAGCAGTTACTACGGGGATGACAATGAGCAGTTCTTC
v_gene: TRBV20-1; j_gene: TRBJ2-7; d_gene: NA; abundance: NA; CDR3aa: CSARLEGGNEQYF; CDR3nt: TGCAGTGCCCGACTAGAGGGGGGGAATGAGCAGTACTTC
v_gene: TRBV7-3; j_gene: TRBJ2-5; d_gene: TRBD2; abundance: NA; CDR3aa: CASSLTLASNEQYF; CDR3nt: TGTGCCAGCAGCTTAACACTAGCGTCTAATGAGCAGTACTTC
v_gene: TRBV19; j_gene: TRBJ2-3; d_gene: NA; abundance: NA; CDR3aa: CASSMLGANLPSTDTQYF; CDR3nt: TGTGCCAGTAGTATGTTAGGGGCCAATCTCCCTAGCACAGATACGCAGTATTTT
v_gene: TRBV6-5; j_gene: TRBJ2-5; d_gene: NA; abundance: NA; CDR3aa: CASSYGGAGETQYF; CDR3nt: TGTGCCAGCAGTTACGGGGGGGCTGGGGAGACCCAGTACTTC
v_gene: TRBV20-1; j_gene: TRBJ2-4; d_gene: NA; abundance: few; CDR3aa: CSALNAGTSRSIQYF; CDR3nt: TGCAGTGCTCTTAATGCGGGGACCTCCAGAAGCATTCAGTACTTC
v_gene: TRBV5-6; j_gene: TRBJ2-2; d_gene: TRBD2; abundance: NA; CDR3aa: CASSSLGLAGNTGELFF; CDR3nt: TGTGCCAGCAGCTCGTTAGGACTAGCGGGAAACACCGGGGAGCTGTTTTTT
v_gene: TRBV4-2; j_gene: TRBJ1-1; d_gene: TRBD1; abundance: many; CDR3aa: CASSRTGVTEAFF; CDR3nt: TGTGCCAGCAGCCGGACAGGGGTCACTGAAGCTTTCTTT
v_gene: TRBV25-1; j_gene: TRBJ2-3; d_gene: NA; abundance: NA; CDR3aa: CASSDGRRIADTQYF; CDR3nt: TGTGCTAGCAGTGACGGCCGCAGGATCGCAGATACGCAGTATTTT
v_gene: TRBV27; j_gene: TRBJ2-5; d_gene: NA; abundance: NA; CDR3aa: CAGSRTGSSWETQYF; CDR3nt: TGTGCCGGCAGCCGAACAGGGTCCAGCTGGGAGACCCAGTACTTC
v_gene: TRBV4-3; j_gene: TRBJ1-2; d_gene: TRBD1; abundance: few; CDR3aa: CASSQDGTVPYGYTF; CDR3nt: TGCGCCAGCAGCCAGGATGGGACAGTCCCTTATGGCTACACCTTC
v_gene: TRBV27; j_gene: TRBJ2-2; d_gene: TRBD1; abundance: NA; CDR3aa: CASSTTGTAGELFF; CDR3nt: TGTGCCAGCAGTACGACAGGGACCGCCGGGGAGCTGTTTTTT
v_gene: TRBV27; j_gene: TRBJ2-4; d_gene: TRBD1; abundance: NA; CDR3aa: CASSEGQGVDIQYF; CDR3nt: TGTGCCAGCAGTGAGGGACAGGGGGTGGACATTCAGTACTTC
v_gene: TRBV14; j_gene: TRBJ2-5; d_gene: NA; abundance: few; CDR3aa: CASSPSFGHFQETQYF; CDR3nt: TGTGCCAGCAGCCCCTCCTTCGGGCACTTTCAAGAGACCCAGTACTTC
v_gene: TRBV27; j_gene: TRBJ1-6; d_gene: NA; abundance: NA; CDR3aa: CASSLEGLANSPLHF; CDR3nt: TGTGCCAGCAGTTTAGAAGGGCTTGCCAATTCACCCCTCCACTTT
v_gene: TRBV20-1; j_gene: TRBJ2-3; d_gene: NA; abundance: NA; CDR3aa: CSAREDTDTQYF; CDR3nt: TGCAGTGCTAGGGAGGACACAGATACGCAGTATTTT
v_gene: TRBV28; j_gene: TRBJ1-2; d_gene: TRBD1; abundance: NA; CDR3aa: CASSSGTGVFYGYTF; CDR3nt: TGTGCCAGCAGCTCCGGGACAGGGGTCTTTTATGGCTACACCTTC
v_gene: TRBV7-8; j_gene: TRBJ2-7; d_gene: TRBD2; abundance: NA; CDR3aa: CASSLGLAGVYYEQYF; CDR3nt: TGTGCCAGCAGCCTTGGACTAGCGGGGGTTTACTACGAGCAGTACTTC
v_gene: TRBV12-3/TRBV12-4; j_gene: TRBJ2-1; d_gene: NA; abundance: few; CDR3aa: CASTSGSLPYNEQFF; CDR3nt: TGTGCCAGCACTTCAGGGTCCCTTCCCTACAATGAGCAGTTCTTC
v_gene: TRBV28; j_gene: TRBJ1-5; d_gene: NA; abundance: NA; CDR3aa: CAGNGGTGNQPQHF; CDR3nt: TGTGCCGGCAATGGGGGTACAGGCAATCAGCCCCAGCATTTT
v_gene: TRBV20-1; j_gene: TRBJ2-5; d_gene: NA; abundance: few; CDR3aa: CSAKNQETQYF; CDR3nt: TGCAGTGCTAAGAACCAAGAGACCCAGTACTTC
v_gene: TRBV4-2; j_gene: TRBJ2-3; d_gene: TRBD2; abundance: few; CDR3aa: CASSQDPLRGGGTDTQYF; CDR3nt: TGTGCCAGCAGCCAAGATCCCCTCCGGGGAGGGGGCACAGATACGCAGTATTTT
v_gene: TRBV5-4; j_gene: TRBJ2-3; d_gene: TRBD1; abundance: NA; CDR3aa: CASSIGTVVDTQYF; CDR3nt: TGTGCCAGCAGCATAGGGACAGTAGTAGATACGCAGTATTTT
v_gene: TRBV15; j_gene: TRBJ2-1; d_gene: NA; abundance: NA; CDR3aa: CATSRDLAREQFF; CDR3nt: TGTGCCACCAGCAGAGATCTGGCGAGGGAGCAGTTCTTC
v_gene: TRBV9; j_gene: TRBJ2-2; d_gene: TRBD1; abundance: few; CDR3aa: CASRERGPGNTGELFF; CDR3nt: TGTGCCAGCAGGGAGAGGGGGCCGGGTAACACCGGGGAGCTGTTTTTT
v_gene: TRBV7-9; j_gene: TRBJ1-1; d_gene: NA; abundance: NA; CDR3aa: CASSLESVGPMNTEAFF; CDR3nt: TGTGCCAGCAGCTTAGAATCGGTGGGCCCAATGAACACTGAAGCTTTCTTT
v_gene: TRBV7-3; j_gene: TRBJ1-2; d_gene: NA; abundance: NA; CDR3aa: CASSLRPGTTYGYTF; CDR3nt: TGTGCCAGCAGCTTAAGGCCCGGGACGACTTATGGCTACACCTTC